Presented here are 21 T cell receptor beta chains from one specimen sequenced in a study of regulatory T cells in long-lasting Graves disease. Time point here: persistent/refractory GD, antithyroid drugs over 5 years with positive TRAb. From RNA extracted from PBMCs, the TCR library was made. The authors built TCR beta libraries using iRepertoire HTBI primers and Arm-PCR of CDR3 regions. TCRdb reprocessed the multiplex PCR reads via MiXCR and lists one record per CDR3 protein. The sample lists roughly 700,000 distinct CDR3 sequences, about 30% occurring once. The specimen was peripheral blood mononuclear cells (PBMCs), collected when the disease was refractory, from a patient treated with antithyroid drugs. The receptors derive from a female donor with Graves disease.

V is TRBV12-5 and J is TRBJ2-7; TRBD1 is a possible D gene (6 bases). Germline V gene sequence: CDR1 LGHNT, CDR2 FRNRAP. This CDR3 comprises 14 residues. The V end lost 4 bases, the J end lost 5 bases, and 15 bases lay between the germline ends. As DNA, the CDR3 is TGTGCTAGTGGTTCTTCCTCGCGACAGGACGAGCAGTACTTC. Its translation is CASGSSSRQDEQYF.

This clonotype appeared a few times. The V call is TRBV2, the J call TRBJ1-1; weak D call: TRBD1 (5 bases). This CDR3 region has 13 residues. V lost 10 bases and J lost 4, with 16 bases in between. CDR1 SNHLY and CDR2 FYNNEI come from the germline V gene. CDR3 DNA: TGTGCCACCACCGAGGGGATCAGCACTGAAGCTTTCTTT. Translating it yields CATTEGISTEAFF.

This clonotype was counted ten times or more. CDR3 in amino acids: CASRDRRLRGYEQYF. CDR3 DNA sequence: TGTGCCAGCAGGGACCGGCGGCTTAGGGGGTACGAGCAGTACTTC. The chain links TRBV6-1 to TRBJ2-7; a weak D match, TRBD1 (6 bases). The CDR3 is 15 residues long. V was shortened by 6 bases and J by 4 bases, with 19 bases between the two germline ends. Germline CDR1 reads MNHNS; CDR2 reads SASEGT.

This chain uses TRBV6-2 or TRBV6-3 with TRBJ1-1; 8 bases line up with TRBD1. Germline values: CDR1 MNHEY, CDR2 SVGEGT. V shed 5 bases, J shed 5 bases, and the junction held 7 bases outside the gene matches. The length of the CDR3 is 14 residues. The CDR3 DNA follows: TGTGCCAGCAGTCGGCAGGGGGCGAGGACTGAAGCTTTCTTT. Amino acids: CASSRQGARTEAFF.

The chain is built from TRBV3-1 and TRBJ1-2; 7 positions agree with TRBD1. There are 14 residues in the CDR3. The V segment lost 3 bases and the J segment 4 bases; nucleotides outside the gene matches: 5. Germline-derived CDR1 and CDR2 are LGHDT and YNNKEL (reference sequence). The CDR3 region is CASSQTGSGYGYTF. Written as DNA, the CDR3 is TGTGCCAGCAGCCAGACAGGGAGCGGCTATGGCTACACCTTC.

This chain links TRBV20-1 with TRBJ1-1; D perhaps matches TRBD1 (6 bases). V shed 5 bases and J shed 4 bases, with 20 bases lying between them. Germline assignment: CDR1 DFQATT and CDR2 SNEGSKA (reference sequence). The CDR3 length is 15 residues. The CDR3 region has the DNA TGCAGTGCTGATACCAGCAGGGGAGATAGCACTGAAGCTTTCTTT. It is translated as CSADTSRGDSTEAFF.

Of note for this clonotype: At one end, the junction sequence differs from germline, possibly due to a read error. The chain carries TRBV29-1 and TRBJ2-7, with a weak D call TRBD1 (7 bases). This CDR3 contains 13 residues. The germline V gene has CDR1 SQVTM and CDR2 ANQGSEA. The CDR3 coding sequence is TGCAGCGTTCTGGAGGGGGCCACCTACGAGCGGTACTTC. Residues: CSVLEGATYERYF.

This clonotype was seen at least ten times. The gene calls are TRBV27 and TRBJ1-4, with a weak D call TRBD1 (6 bases). The CDR3 is made up of 15 amino acids. V lost 1 base and J 3 bases, leaving 9 bases between the germline ends. Germline V lookup: CDR1 MNHEY, CDR2 SMNVEV (reference sequence). The CDR3 is CASSLLGGPNEKLFF. The CDR3 nucleotides are TGTGCCAGCAGTTTATTGGGGGGGCCTAATGAAAAACTGTTTTTT.

The V and J genes are TRBV5-1 and TRBJ1-1; D possibly corresponds to TRBD1 (6 bases). The germline V gene has CDR1 SGHRS and CDR2 YFSETQ. This CDR3 comprises 12 residues. Trimming stripped 2 bases from V and 7 bases from J, with 9 bases between. The chain's CDR3 is CASSFDRFEAFF. CDR3 sequence (DNA): TGCGCCAGCAGCTTCGACAGGTTTGAAGCTTTCTTT.

The V gene is TRBV7-9, the J gene TRBJ2-7; TRBD2 aligns across 10 bases. The length of the CDR3 is 17 residues. Losses at the gene ends were 5 bases for V and 0 bases for J; bases not matched to a gene: 10. Germline-derived CDR1 and CDR2 are SEHNR and FQNEAQ (reference sequence). CDR3 nucleotides: TGTGCCAGCAGCCGCGCCCCTAGCGGGAGTGACTCCTACGAGCAGTACTTC. This sequence encodes CASSRAPSGSDSYEQYF.

The CDR3 sequence: CASSPGQYSGNTIYF. The CDR3 region has the DNA TGTGCCAGCAGCCCCGGACAGTACTCTGGAAACACCATATATTTT. The chain couples TRBV28 to TRBJ1-3, with D maybe TRBD1 (6 bases). Deletions cut 6 bases from V and 0 bases from J, with 12 bases between. The CDR3 spans 15 residues. The germline V gene encodes CDR1 MDHEN and CDR2 SYDVKM.

This clonotype was recorded a few times. The chain employs TRBV20-1 and TRBJ2-7; TRBD2 aligns across 10 bases. In germline, CDR1 is DFQATT, CDR2 SNEGSKA (reference sequence). The ends lost 1 base at V and 3 bases at J; junction bases unmatched: 3. The CDR3 has 14 amino acids. The CDR3 DNA is TGCAGTGCTAGAGCTACTAGCGGGATCTACGAGCAGTACTTC. Its protein product is CSARATSGIYEQYF.

The J gene is TRBJ1-1, the V gene TRBV19; D is possibly TRBD1 (6 bases). CDR1 and CDR2 from the germline V gene are LNHDA and SQIVND (reference sequence). This CDR3 has 15 residues. V lost 3 bases and J 5 bases, leaving 16 bases between the germline ends. CDR3 coding DNA: TGTGCCAGTAGTATGGGCAGGGGAATTTTTACTGAAGCTTTCTTT. It codes for CASSMGRGIFTEAFF.

This clonotype was detected only a few times. This chain uses TRBV20-1 with TRBJ2-7; 9 bases map to TRBD2. The V gene's germline CDR1 is DFQATT and CDR2 SNEGSKA (reference sequence). The CDR3 has 13 residues. V was clipped by 5 bases and J by 1 base; unmatched bases: 3. The CDR3 DNA reads as TGCAGTGCTGTTAGCGGGGGTTCCTACGAGCAGTACTTC. Its translation: CSAVSGGSYEQYF.

This CDR3 reads CASSEKENTDTQYF. The CDR3, as DNA: TGTGCCAGCAGTGAAAAAGAAAACACAGATACGCAGTATTTT. The chain joins TRBV2 to TRBJ2-3; D ambiguous. Germline CDR1 SNHLY, CDR2 FYNNEI. Trimming pared 2 bases from V and 2 bases from J, leaving 8 bases between. The CDR3 spans 14 residues.

The genes are TRBV11-2 and TRBJ2-5, with TRBD2 identical over 11 bases. The germline V gene has CDR1 SGHAT and CDR2 FQNNGV. V lost 4 bases, J lost 4 bases, and 11 bases stayed unmatched. CDR3 length: 17 residues. The CDR3 reads CASSSGRLAGTRETQYF. The CDR3 DNA sequence: TGTGCCAGCAGCTCCGGTAGACTAGCGGGGACCCGAGAGACCCAGTACTTC.

V usage is TRBV20-1 and J usage is TRBJ1-5; TRBD1 matches 8 bases. After removal of 0 bases from V and 4 bases from J, the junction contained 8 bases not matched to a gene. The CDR3 length is 16 residues. CDR1 is DFQATT and CDR2 is SNEGSKA in the germline V gene (reference sequence). The CDR3 coding sequence is TGCAGTGCTAGAGATCCGGGCAGGGGGCTAAATCAGCCCCAGCATTTT. This translates into CSARDPGRGLNQPQHF.

The J gene is TRBJ1-5, the V gene TRBV12-5; D is ambiguous. The V gene lost 0 bases and the J gene lost 1 base, with 13 bases spanning the gap. The CDR3 is made up of 17 amino acids. Germline CDR1 reads LGHNT; CDR2 reads FRNRAP. Written as DNA, the CDR3 is TGTGCTAGTGGTTTGGTACCGGGAGATATCAGCAATCAGCCCCAGCATTTT. Translation gives CASGLVPGDISNQPQHF.

A few counts support this clonotype. The chain links TRBV6-5 to TRBJ2-7, with TRBD1 as a possible D gene (5 bases). V lost 4 bases to trimming and J lost 3 bases, with 13 bases between them. Looked up from germline, CDR1 is MNHEY and CDR2 is SVGAGI. The CDR3 runs to 14 residues. CDR3 nucleotides: TGTGCCAGCAGTTTCTCACCAGGGTACTACGAGCAGTACTTC. Residues: CASSFSPGYYEQYF.

The table lists this clonotype with a few counts. CDR3 amino acids: CASSSGDLNTEAFF. The CDR3 DNA reads TGCGCCAGCAGCAGCGGGGACTTGAACACTGAAGCTTTCTTT. The rearrangement joins TRBV5-1 to TRBJ1-1; TRBD1 might be the D (5 bases). The germline V gene has CDR1 SGHRS and CDR2 YFSETQ. Trimming cost V 4 bases and J 0 bases, with 10 bases left between them. This CDR3 comprises 14 residues.

This clonotype was counted ten times or more. The V call is TRBV2, the J call TRBJ2-5; possibly TRBD1 or TRBD2 for D (6 bases each). Between the trimmed V and J ends, which lost 2 bases and 2 bases, there was a span of 15 bases. The CDR3 contains 16 residues. Germline lookup yields CDR1 SNHLY and CDR2 FYNNEI. CDR3 residues: CASSEPRGPVQETQYF. The CDR3 DNA is TGTGCCAGCAGTGAACCTCGGGGGCCAGTTCAAGAGACCCAGTACTTC.